These T cell receptor beta chains were read from a single sample in a study of lung T cells in sarcoidosis with Löfgren's syndrome. MiXCR, applied by TCRdb to the reads, yields one record per CDR3 protein. The repertoire holds around 4,000 distinct CDR3 sequences, with approximately 20% as singletons. Sequencing input: CD4+ T cells from bronchoalveolar lavage. The receptor set was obtained from a human donor with sarcoidosis (Löfgren's syndrome or another form), or a control subject (not recorded which). Both conserved end residues are part of each CDR3. D genes are given only for firm matches. For some rows the clone size is stated as once, few or many, or as a class when expanded; others skip it.

TRBV28	TRBJ2-5	TRBD1	medium-sized	CASSLSHRGTETQYF	TGTGCCAGCAGTTTAAGTCACAGGGGTACGGAGACCCAGTACTTC
TRBV7-2	TRBJ1-1	.	.	CASSLSRTDTEAFF	TGTGCCAGCAGCCTAAGCAGGACAGACACTGAAGCTTTCTTT
TRBV10-3	TRBJ2-1	TRBD2	medium-sized	CAIAASGGKQFF	TGTGCCATCGCGGCTAGCGGGGGAAAGCAGTTCTTC
TRBV2	TRBJ1-2	.	.	CASREGGLLLDGYTF	TGTGCCAGCAGGGAAGGAGGTCTTTTACTGGACGGCTACACCTTC
TRBV2	TRBJ1-3	.	many	CASRIQGRLSGNTIYF	TGTGCCAGCAGGATTCAGGGACGTCTCTCTGGAAACACCATATATTTT
TRBV28	TRBJ1-1	.	medium-sized	CASNPRQGWMMAFF	TGTGCCAGCAACCCCAGGCAGGGATGGATGATGGCTTTCTTT
TRBV27	TRBJ1-1	.	medium-sized	CASSLKGIGTEAFF	TGTGCCAGCAGTTTGAAGGGGATCGGGACTGAAGCTTTCTTT
TRBV27	TRBJ1-4	TRBD1	medium-sized	CASSLSMRGRGEKLFF	TGTGCCAGCAGTTTATCGATGAGGGGGCGAGGTGAAAAACTGTTTTTT
TRBV27	TRBJ2-5	TRBD1	.	CASSLRDRETQYF	TGTGCCAGCAGTCTCCGGGACAGAGAGACCCAGTACTTC
TRBV11-2	TRBJ2-1	.	.	CASSEQWGASYNEQLF	TGTGCCAGCAGCGAACAGTGGGGGGCTAGCTACAATGAGCAGCTCTTC
TRBV14	TRBJ1-5	TRBD1	many	CASSQTGGQSAPQHF	TGTGCCAGCAGCCAGACGGGGGGACAGAGTGCGCCCCAGCATTTT
TRBV5-1	TRBJ2-3	.	.	CASRYPSADTQYF	TGCGCCAGCCGCTACCCATCCGCAGATACGCAGTATTTT
TRBV10-1	TRBJ1-1	.	large	CASRSGTADTEAFF	TGCGCCAGCAGATCCGGAACAGCGGACACTGAAGCTTTCTTT
TRBV9	TRBJ1-3	TRBD1	many	CASSATIGTGGNTIYF	TGTGCCAGCAGCGCCACGATTGGGACAGGAGGAAACACCATATATTTT
TRBV20-1	TRBJ1-1	.	.	CSACDRRNTEAFF	TGCAGTGCCTGCGATCGGAGGAACACTGAAGCTTTCTTT
TRBV12-3/TRBV12-4	TRBJ1-5	.	.	CASSSGGHSSQPQHF	TGTGCCAGCAGTTCCGGAGGCCATAGCAGTCAGCCCCAGCATTTT
TRBV6-1	TRBJ2-3	.	large	CASSAQGADTQYF	TGTGCCAGCAGTGCACAGGGCGCAGATACGCAGTATTTT
TRBV30	TRBJ1-1	.	.	CAWKDGWGTEAFF	TGTGCCTGGAAGGACGGGTGGGGAACTGAAGCTTTCTTT
TRBV20-1	TRBJ2-3	.	.	CSASRGGTEAQYF	TGCAGTGCTAGCAGGGGAGGGACAGAGGCGCAGTATTTT
TRBV6-2/TRBV6-3	TRBJ1-5	TRBD1	medium-sized	CASRGTGLGNQPQHF	TGTGCCAGCAGGGGGACAGGGCTCGGCAATCAGCCCCAGCATTTT
TRBV19	TRBJ2-5	.	many	CASSNLGTGRTQYF	TGTGCCAGTAGCAATTTAGGGACCGGGAGGACCCAGTACTTC
TRBV28	TRBJ2-3	TRBD2	.	CASSLTSGGSQYF	TGTGCCAGCAGCCTGACTAGCGGGGGTTCGCAGTATTTT
TRBV11-2	TRBJ2-3	TRBD1	many	CASSSRGHRTDTQYF	TGTGCCAGCAGCTCGAGGGGGCACCGCACAGATACGCAGTATTTT
TRBV11-2	TRBJ2-5	TRBD2	many	CASSLAGGKETQYF	TGTGCCAGCAGCTTAGCGGGGGGGAAAGAGACCCAGTACTTC
TRBV6-6	TRBJ2-7	.	many	CASSYSRFPYEQYF	TGTGCCAGCAGTTACTCGAGATTCCCCTACGAGCAGTACTTC
TRBV3-1	TRBJ2-7	.	many	CASRSGPGSYEQYF	TGTGCCAGCAGGTCCGGGCCGGGCTCCTACGAGCAGTACTTC
TRBV6-1	TRBJ2-5	.	.	CASRTPETQYF	TGCGCCAGCAGGACCCCGGAGACCCAGTACTTC
TRBV12-3/TRBV12-4	TRBJ1-2	.	many	CASSLYPIDNYGYTF	TGTGCCAGCAGTTTATATCCTATTGATAACTATGGCTACACCTTC
TRBV3-1	TRBJ2-1	.	.	CASSHSGTVYNEQFF	TGTGCCAGCAGCCACTCCGGGACGGTCTACAATGAGCAGTTCTTC
TRBV18	TRBJ2-1	.	many	CASSLNDEQFF	TGTGCCAGCTCCCTCAACGATGAGCAGTTCTTC
TRBV5-1	TRBJ2-1	.	many	CASSLDRANEQFF	TGCGCCAGCAGCTTGGACAGGGCCAATGAGCAGTTCTTC
TRBV28	TRBJ1-6	.	many	CASRPSERPLHF	TGTGCCAGCAGGCCGTCGGAAAGGCCCCTCCACTTT
TRBV20-1	TRBJ1-3	TRBD1	medium-sized	CSAGGQHSGNTIYF	TGCAGTGCTGGGGGACAGCACTCTGGAAACACCATATATTTT
TRBV28	TRBJ1-4	TRBD1	medium-sized	CASSFGRGLTNEKLFF	TGTGCCAGCAGTTTCGGCAGGGGGTTAACTAATGAAAAACTGTTTTTT
TRBV6-1	TRBJ1-5	.	.	CASRPSNQSQHF	TGTGCCAGCAGACCCTCCAATCAGTCCCAGCATTTT
TRBV6-1	TRBJ1-5	.	medium-sized	CASSYETGFQPQHF	TGTGCCAGCAGTTATGAGACAGGCTTTCAGCCCCAGCATTTT
TRBV27	TRBJ2-2	.	medium-sized	CASRIGSLTGELFF	TGTGCCAGCAGAATAGGAAGTCTCACCGGGGAGCTGTTTTTT
TRBV6-6	TRBJ1-2	TRBD1	.	CASNPYRGYGYNF	TGTGCCAGCAATCCTTACAGGGGATATGGCTACAACTTC
TRBV18	TRBJ2-1	TRBD1	many	CASSPTGGSGNEQFF	TGTGCCAGCTCGCCAACAGGGGGCTCGGGGAATGAGCAGTTCTTC
TRBV29-1	TRBJ2-1	.	many	CSVSNRDVYNEQFF	TGCAGCGTTTCAAACCGGGACGTATACAATGAGCAGTTCTTC
TRBV6-1	TRBJ2-1	TRBD1	medium-sized	CAISGTGGFYEQFF	TGTGCCATCTCCGGGACAGGGGGGTTCTATGAGCAGTTCTTC
TRBV5-1	TRBJ1-3	.	many	CASRKESVSGNTIYF	TGCGCCAGCAGAAAAGAATCGGTCTCTGGAAACACCATATATTTT
TRBV11-2	TRBJ2-5	.	many	CASSYPGAETQYF	TGTGCCAGCAGTTACCCAGGAGCGGAGACCCAGTACTTC
TRBV27	TRBJ1-5	.	medium-sized	CASSPSRGASNQPQHF	TGTGCCAGCAGCCCATCCCGGGGAGCGAGCAATCAGCCCCAGCATTTT
TRBV4-2	TRBJ1-1	.	medium-sized	CASSRLEGSEAFF	TGTGCCAGCAGCCGACTTGAAGGTAGTGAAGCTTTCTTT
TRBV3-1	TRBJ2-3	TRBD2	many	CASSHLRGSTDTQYF	TGTGCCAGCAGCCATTTGCGGGGGAGCACAGATACGCAGTATTTT
TRBV2	TRBJ2-3	.	many	CASAAGSRTDTQYF	TGTGCCAGCGCCGCCGGCAGCCGCACAGATACGCAGTATTTT
TRBV5-6	TRBJ1-5	TRBD1	.	CASSLGQGSNQPQHF	TGTGCCAGCAGCTTGGGACAGGGAAGCAATCAGCCCCAGCATTTT
TRBV20-1	TRBJ1-6	.	.	CSSLSRGNSPLHF	TGCAGTTCTCTTAGCAGGGGCAATTCACCCCTCCACTTC
TRBV2	TRBJ1-2	TRBD1	large	CASSDQRTGGNYGYTF	TGTGCCAGCAGTGATCAGAGGACAGGGGGGAACTATGGCTACACCTTC
TRBV6-1	TRBJ2-5	.	.	CASSKGWTGGQETQYF	TGTGCCAGCAGCAAGGGCTGGACTGGCGGCCAAGAGACCCAGTACTTC